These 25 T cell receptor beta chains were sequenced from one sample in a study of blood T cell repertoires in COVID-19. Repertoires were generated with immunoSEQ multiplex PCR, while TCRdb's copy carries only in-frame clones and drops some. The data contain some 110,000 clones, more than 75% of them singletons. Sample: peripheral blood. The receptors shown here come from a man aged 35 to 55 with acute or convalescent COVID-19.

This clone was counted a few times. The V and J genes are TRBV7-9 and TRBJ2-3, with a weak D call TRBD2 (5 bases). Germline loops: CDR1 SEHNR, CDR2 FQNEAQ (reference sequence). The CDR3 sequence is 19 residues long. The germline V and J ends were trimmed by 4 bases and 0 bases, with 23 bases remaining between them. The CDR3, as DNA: TGTGCCAGCAGCTCCAAGACTCCGGGCCTCGAGGGTAGCACAGATACGCAGTATTTT. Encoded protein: CASSSKTPGLEGSTDTQYF.

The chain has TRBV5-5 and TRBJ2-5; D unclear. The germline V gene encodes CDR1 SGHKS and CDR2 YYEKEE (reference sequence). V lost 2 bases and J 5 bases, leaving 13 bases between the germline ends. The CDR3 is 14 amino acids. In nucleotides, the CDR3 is TGTGCCAGCAGCTTCGGAGACCCTGGGGAGACCCAGTACTTC. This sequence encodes CASSFGDPGETQYF.

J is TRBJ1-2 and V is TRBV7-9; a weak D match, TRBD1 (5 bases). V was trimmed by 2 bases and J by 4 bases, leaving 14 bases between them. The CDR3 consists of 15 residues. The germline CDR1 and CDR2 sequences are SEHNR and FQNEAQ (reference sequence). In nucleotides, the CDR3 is TGTGCCAGCAGCTTACGGGTGGAGGGGTTCTATGGCTACACCTTC. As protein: CASSLRVEGFYGYTF.

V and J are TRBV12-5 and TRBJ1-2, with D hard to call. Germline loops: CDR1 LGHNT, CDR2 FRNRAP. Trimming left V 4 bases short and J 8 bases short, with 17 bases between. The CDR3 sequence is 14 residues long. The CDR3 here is CASGSYSGLSGYTF. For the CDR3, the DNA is TGTGCTAGTGGTTCATATAGTGGTTTATCGGGCTACACCTTC.

CDR3 sequence: CASSRDFNYNEQFF. CDR3 nucleotides: TGTGCCAGCAGCAGGGACTTTAACTACAATGAGCAGTTCTTC. The genes are TRBV5-4 and TRBJ2-1, with D possibly being TRBD2 (6 bases). Looked up from germline, CDR1 is SGHNT and CDR2 is YYREEE (reference sequence). Trimming took 4 bases from V and 3 from J, leaving 11 bases between them. The length of the CDR3 is 14 residues.

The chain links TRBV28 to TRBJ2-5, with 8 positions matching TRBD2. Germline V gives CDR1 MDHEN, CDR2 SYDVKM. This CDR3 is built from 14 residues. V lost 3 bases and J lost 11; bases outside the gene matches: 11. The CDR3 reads CASSFGGYSGEQYF. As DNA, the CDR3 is TGTGCCAGCAGTTTCGGGGGATATAGCGGGGAGCAGTACTTC.

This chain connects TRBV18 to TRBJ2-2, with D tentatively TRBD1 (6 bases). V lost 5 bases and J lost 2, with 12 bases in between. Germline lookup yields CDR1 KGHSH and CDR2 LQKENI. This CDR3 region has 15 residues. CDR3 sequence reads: CASSNGQSNTGELFF. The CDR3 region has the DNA TGTGCCAGCTCAAACGGACAGTCAAACACCGGGGAGCTGTTTTTT.

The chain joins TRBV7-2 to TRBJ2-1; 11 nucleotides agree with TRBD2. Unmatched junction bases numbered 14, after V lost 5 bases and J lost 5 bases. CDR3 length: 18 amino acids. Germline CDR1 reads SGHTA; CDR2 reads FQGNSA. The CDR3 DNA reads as TGTGCCAGCAGCCGCCAACTAGCGGGGGTGGGTAGAAACAATGAGCAGTTCTTC. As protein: CASSRQLAGVGRNNEQFF. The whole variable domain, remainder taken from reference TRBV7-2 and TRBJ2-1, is GAGVSQSPSNKVTEKGKDVELRCDPISGHTALYWYRQSLGQGLEFLIYFQGNSAPDKSGLPSDRFSAERTGGSVSTLTIQRTQQEDSAVYLCASSRQLAGVGRNNEQFFGPGTRLTVL.

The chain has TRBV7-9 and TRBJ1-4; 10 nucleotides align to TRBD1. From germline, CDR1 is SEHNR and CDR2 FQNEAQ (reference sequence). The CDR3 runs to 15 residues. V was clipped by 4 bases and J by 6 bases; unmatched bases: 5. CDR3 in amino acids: CASSSWTGGDEKLFF. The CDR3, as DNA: TGTGCCAGCAGCTCCTGGACAGGGGGGGATGAAAAACTGTTTTTT.

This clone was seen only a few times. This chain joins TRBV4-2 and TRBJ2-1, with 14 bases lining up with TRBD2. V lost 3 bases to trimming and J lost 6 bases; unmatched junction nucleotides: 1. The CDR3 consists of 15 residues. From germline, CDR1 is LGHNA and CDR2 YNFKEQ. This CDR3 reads CASSQTSGGANEQFF. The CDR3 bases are TGTGCCAGCAGCCAGACTAGCGGGGGGGCCAATGAGCAGTTCTTC.

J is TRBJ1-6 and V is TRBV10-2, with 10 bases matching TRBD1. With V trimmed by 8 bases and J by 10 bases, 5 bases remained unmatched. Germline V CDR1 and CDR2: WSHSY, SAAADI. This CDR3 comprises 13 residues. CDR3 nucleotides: TGCGCCAGCCGGGACAGGGGAACCTCACCCCTCCACTTT. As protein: CASRDRGTSPLHF.

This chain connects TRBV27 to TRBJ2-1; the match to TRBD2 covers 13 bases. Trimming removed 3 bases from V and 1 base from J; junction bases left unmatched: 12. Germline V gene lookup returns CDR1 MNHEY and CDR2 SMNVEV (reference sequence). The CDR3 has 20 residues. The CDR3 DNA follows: TGTGCCAGCAGTTTTAGTACTAGCGGGAGGGCCCTAGCGTCCTACAATGAGCAGTTCTTC. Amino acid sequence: CASSFSTSGRALASYNEQFF.

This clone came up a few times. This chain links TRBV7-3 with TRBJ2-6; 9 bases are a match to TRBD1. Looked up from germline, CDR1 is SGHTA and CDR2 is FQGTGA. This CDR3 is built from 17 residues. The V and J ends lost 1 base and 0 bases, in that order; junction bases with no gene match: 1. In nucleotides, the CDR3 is TGTGCCAGCAGCTTAATGGGACAGGGCTCTGGGGCCAACGTCCTGACTTTC. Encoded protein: CASSLMGQGSGANVLTF.

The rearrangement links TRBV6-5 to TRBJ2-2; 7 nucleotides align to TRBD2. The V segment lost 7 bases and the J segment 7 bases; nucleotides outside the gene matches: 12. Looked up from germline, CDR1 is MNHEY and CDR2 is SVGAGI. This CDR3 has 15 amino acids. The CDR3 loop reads CASTRTRGQDGELFF. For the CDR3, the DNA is TGTGCCAGCACCCGGACTAGGGGTCAGGACGGGGAGCTGTTTTTT.

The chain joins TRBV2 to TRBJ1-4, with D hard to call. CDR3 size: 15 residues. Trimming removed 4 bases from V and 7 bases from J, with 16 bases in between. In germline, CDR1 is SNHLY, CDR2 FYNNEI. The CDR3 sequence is CASSGGADWGEKLFF. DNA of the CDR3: TGTGCCAGCAGTGGGGGAGCTGACTGGGGTGAAAAACTGTTTTTT.

The chain's CDR3 is CASSELAGRGTQYF. The CDR3 DNA is TGTGCCAGCAGTGAACTAGCGGGACGGGGTACGCAGTATTTT. This rearrangement joins TRBV2 to TRBJ2-3, with 9 bases matching TRBD2. Germline trimming cut 2 bases from V and 8 bases from J; bases unmatched to any gene: 5. Germline CDR1 and CDR2: SNHLY and FYNNEI. This CDR3 spans 14 amino acids.

This chain's CDR3 is CASSLDRYEQYF. CDR3 sequence (DNA): TGTGCCAGCAGCCTAGATAGGTACGAGCAGTACTTC. The chain has TRBV6-5 and TRBJ2-7; D not certain. Per germline, CDR1 MNHEY and CDR2 SVGAGI. The CDR3 runs 12 residues. Trimming stripped 6 bases from V and 4 bases from J, with 10 bases between.

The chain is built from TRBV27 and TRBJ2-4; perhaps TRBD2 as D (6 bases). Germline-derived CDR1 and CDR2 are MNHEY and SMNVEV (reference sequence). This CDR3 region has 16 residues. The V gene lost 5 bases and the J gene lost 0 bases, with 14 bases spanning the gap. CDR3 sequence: CASSTEGWVAKNIQYF. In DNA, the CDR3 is TGTGCCAGCAGTACGGAGGGTTGGGTAGCCAAAAACATTCAGTACTTC.

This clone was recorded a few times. CDR3 in DNA: TGTGCCAGCAGTCCCCTAGCGGGAGGGCCCAACTACGAGCAGTACTTC. Its protein product is CASSPLAGGPNYEQYF. J is TRBJ2-7 and V is TRBV3-1 (or the pseudogene TRBV3-2); TRBD2 matches at 12 bases. V trimming: 6 bases; J trimming: 3 bases; junction bases outside the gene matches: 9. The CDR3 is made up of 16 amino acids. Germline CDR1 reads LGHDT; CDR2 reads YNNKEL (reference sequence).

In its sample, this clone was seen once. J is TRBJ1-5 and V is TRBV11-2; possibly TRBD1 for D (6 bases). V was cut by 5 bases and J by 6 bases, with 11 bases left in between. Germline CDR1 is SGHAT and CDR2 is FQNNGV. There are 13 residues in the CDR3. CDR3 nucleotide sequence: TGTGCCAGCAGCCCCTCCAGGGGTCAGCCCCAGCATTTT. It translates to CASSPSRGQPQHF. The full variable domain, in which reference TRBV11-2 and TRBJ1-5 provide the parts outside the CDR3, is EAGVAQSPRYKIIEKRQSVAFWCNPISGHATLYWYQQILGQGPKLLIQFQNNGVVDDSQLPKDRFSAERLKGVDSTLKIQPAKLEDSAVYLCASSPSRGQPQHFGDGTRLSIL.

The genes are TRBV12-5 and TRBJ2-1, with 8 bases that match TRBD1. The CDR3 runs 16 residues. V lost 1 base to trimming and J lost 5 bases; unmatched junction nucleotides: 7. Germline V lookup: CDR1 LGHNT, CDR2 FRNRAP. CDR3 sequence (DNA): TGTGCTAGTGGTTTGGGGGACAGGCGGGGTCACAATGAGCAGTTCTTC. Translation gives CASGLGDRRGHNEQFF. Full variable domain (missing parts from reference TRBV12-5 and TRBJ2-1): DARVTQTPRHKVTEMGQEVTMRCQPILGHNTVFWYRQTMMQGLELLAYFRNRAPLDDSGMPKDRFSAEMPDATLATLKIQPSEPRDSAVYFCASGLGDRRGHNEQFFGPGTRLTVL.

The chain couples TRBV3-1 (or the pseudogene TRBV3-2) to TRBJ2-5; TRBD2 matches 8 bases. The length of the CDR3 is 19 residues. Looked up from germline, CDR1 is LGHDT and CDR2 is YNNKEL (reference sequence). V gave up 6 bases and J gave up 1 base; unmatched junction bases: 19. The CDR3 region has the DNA TGTGCCAGCAGTCTACACCCCCCGGGGGCTAGCGGGTTCCAAGAGACCCAGTACTTC. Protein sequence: CASSLHPPGASGFQETQYF.

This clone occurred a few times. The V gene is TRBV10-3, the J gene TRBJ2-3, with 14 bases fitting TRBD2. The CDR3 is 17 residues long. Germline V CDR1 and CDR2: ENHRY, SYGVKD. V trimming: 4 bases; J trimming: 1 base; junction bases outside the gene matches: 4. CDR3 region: CAISGLAGGPGTDTQYF. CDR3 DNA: TGTGCCATCAGTGGACTAGCGGGAGGGCCGGGCACAGATACGCAGTATTTT.

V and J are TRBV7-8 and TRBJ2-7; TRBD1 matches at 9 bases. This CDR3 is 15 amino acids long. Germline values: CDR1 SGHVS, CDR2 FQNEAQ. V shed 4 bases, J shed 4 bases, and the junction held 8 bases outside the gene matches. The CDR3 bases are TGTGCCAGCAGCTCCTCCGGACAGGGGATGTACGAGCAGTACTTC. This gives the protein CASSSSGQGMYEQYF. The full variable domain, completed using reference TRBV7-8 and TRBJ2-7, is GAGVSQSPRYKVAKRGQDVALRCDPISGHVSLFWYQQALGQGPEFLTYFQNEAQLDKSGLPSDRFFAERPEGSVSTLKIQRTQQEDSAVYLCASSSSGQGMYEQYFGPGTRLTVT.

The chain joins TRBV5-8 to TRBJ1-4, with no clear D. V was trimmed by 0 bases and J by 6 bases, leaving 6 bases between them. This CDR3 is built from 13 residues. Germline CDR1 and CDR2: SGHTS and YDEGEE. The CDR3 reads CASSLGLYEKLFF. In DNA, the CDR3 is TGTGCCAGCAGCTTGGGGCTGTATGAAAAACTGTTTTTT. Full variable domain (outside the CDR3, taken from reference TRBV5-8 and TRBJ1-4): EAGVTQSPTHLIKTRGQQATLRCSPISGHTSVYWYQQALGLGLQFLLWYDEGEERNRGNFPPRFSGRQFPNYSSELNVNALELEDSALYLCASSLGLYEKLFFGSGTQLSVL.